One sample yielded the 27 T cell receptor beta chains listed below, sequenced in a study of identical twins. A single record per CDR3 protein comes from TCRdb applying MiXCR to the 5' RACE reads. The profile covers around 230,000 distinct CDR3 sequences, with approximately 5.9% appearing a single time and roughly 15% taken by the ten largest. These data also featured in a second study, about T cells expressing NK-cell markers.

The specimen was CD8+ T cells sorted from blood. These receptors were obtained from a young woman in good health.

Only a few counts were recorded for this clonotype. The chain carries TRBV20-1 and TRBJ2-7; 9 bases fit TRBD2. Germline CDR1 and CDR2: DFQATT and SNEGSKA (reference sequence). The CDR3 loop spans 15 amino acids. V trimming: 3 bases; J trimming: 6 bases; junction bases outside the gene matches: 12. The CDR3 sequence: CSARDVAGALPEQYF. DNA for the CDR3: TGCAGTGCTAGGGATGTAGCGGGGGCGCTTCCCGAGCAGTACTTC.

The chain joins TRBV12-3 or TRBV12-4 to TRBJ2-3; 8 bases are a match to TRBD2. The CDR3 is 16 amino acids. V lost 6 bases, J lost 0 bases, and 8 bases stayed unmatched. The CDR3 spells CASRFPAGASTDTQYF. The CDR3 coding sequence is TGTGCCAGCAGATTCCCAGCGGGGGCCAGCACAGATACGCAGTATTTT.

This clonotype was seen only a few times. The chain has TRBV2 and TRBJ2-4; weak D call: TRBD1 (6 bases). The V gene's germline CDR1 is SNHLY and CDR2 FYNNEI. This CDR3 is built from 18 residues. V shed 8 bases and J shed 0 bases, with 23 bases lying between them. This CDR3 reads CASLGRAGDTGAKNIQYF. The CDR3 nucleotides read TGTGCCAGCTTGGGTCGGGCCGGGGACACGGGAGCCAAAAACATTCAGTACTTC.

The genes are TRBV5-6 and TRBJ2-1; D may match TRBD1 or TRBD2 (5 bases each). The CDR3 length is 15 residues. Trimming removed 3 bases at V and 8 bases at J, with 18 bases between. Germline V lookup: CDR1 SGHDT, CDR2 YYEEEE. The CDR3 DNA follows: TGTGCCAGCAGCTCCTTCCGACAGTCGGGACATGAGCAGTTCTTC. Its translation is CASSSFRQSGHEQFF.

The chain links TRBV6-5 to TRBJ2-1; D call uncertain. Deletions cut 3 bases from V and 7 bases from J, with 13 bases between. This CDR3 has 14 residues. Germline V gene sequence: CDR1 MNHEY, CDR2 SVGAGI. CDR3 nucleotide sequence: TGTGCCAGCAGTTATTTGAGTAGCTCAAATGAGCAGTTCTTC. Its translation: CASSYLSSSNEQFF.

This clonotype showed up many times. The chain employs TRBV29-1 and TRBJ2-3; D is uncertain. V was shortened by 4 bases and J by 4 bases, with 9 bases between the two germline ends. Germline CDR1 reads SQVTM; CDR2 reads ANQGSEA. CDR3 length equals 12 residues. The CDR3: CSVGRVADTQYF. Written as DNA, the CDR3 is TGCAGCGTTGGAAGGGTTGCAGATACGCAGTATTTT.

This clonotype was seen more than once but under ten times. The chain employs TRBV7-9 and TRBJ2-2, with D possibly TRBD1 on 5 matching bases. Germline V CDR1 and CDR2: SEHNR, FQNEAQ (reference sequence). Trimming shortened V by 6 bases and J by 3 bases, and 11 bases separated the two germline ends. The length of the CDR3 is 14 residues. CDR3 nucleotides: TGTGCCAGCAGGGACACTGGGGACACCGGGGAGCTGTTTTTT. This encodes CASRDTGDTGELFF.

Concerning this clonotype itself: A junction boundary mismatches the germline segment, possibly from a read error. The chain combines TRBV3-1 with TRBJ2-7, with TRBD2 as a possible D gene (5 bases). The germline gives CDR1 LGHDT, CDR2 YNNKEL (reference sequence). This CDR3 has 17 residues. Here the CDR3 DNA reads TGTGCCACCAGCCAACTATCAACGGGAAGGAGCTCCTACGAGCAGTACTTC. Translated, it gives CATSQLSTGRSSYEQYF.

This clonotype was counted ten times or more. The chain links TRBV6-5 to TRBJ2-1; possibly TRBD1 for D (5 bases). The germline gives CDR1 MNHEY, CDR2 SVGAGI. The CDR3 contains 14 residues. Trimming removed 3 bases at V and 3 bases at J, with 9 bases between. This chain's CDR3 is CASSYQGDYNEQFF. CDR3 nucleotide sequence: TGTGCCAGCAGTTATCAAGGGGACTACAATGAGCAGTTCTTC.

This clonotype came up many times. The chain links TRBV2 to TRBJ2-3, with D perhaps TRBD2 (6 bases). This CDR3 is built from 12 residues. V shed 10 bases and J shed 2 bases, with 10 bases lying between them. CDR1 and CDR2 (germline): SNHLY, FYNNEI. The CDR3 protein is CAIADPTDTQYF. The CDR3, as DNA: TGTGCCATAGCGGACCCCACAGATACGCAGTATTTT.

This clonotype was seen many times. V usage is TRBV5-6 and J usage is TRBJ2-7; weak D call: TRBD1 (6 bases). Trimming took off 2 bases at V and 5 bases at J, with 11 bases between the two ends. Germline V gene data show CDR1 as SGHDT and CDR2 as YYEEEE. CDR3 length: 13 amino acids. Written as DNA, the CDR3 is TGTGCCAGCAGCTTCAGGGGTAGGAACGAGCAGTACTTC. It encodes CASSFRGRNEQYF.

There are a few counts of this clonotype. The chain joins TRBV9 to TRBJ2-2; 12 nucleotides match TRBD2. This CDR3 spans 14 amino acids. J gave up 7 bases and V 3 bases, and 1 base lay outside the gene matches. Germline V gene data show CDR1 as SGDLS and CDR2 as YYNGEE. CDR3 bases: TGTGCCAGCAGCGCGGGACTAGCGGGCGGGGAGCTGTTTTTT. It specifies CASSAGLAGGELFF.

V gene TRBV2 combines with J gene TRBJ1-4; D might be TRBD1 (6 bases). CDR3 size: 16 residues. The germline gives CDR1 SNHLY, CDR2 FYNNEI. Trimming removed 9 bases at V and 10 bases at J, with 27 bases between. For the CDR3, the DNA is TGTGCCAGTGCCAAGTCCATCAGGGGAGAGGATGGAAAACTGTTTTTT. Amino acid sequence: CASAKSIRGEDGKLFF.

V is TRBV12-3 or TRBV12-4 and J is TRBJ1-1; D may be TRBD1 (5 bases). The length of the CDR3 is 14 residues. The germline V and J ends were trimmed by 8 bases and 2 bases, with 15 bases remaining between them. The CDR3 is CASLIGGGNTEAFF. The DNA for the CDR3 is TGTGCCAGCCTAATCGGGGGTGGAAACACTGAAGCTTTCTTT.

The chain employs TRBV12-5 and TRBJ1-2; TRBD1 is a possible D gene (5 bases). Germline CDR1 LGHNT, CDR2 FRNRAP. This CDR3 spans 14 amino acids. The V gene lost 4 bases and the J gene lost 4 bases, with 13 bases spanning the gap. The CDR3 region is CASGSTGGFYGYTF. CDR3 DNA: TGTGCTAGTGGTTCAACGGGGGGGTTCTATGGCTACACCTTC.

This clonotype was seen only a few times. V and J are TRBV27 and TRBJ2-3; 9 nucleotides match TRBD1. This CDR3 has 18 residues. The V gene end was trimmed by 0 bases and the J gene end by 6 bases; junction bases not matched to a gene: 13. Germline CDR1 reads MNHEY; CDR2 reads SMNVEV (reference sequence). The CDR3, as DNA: TGTGCCAGCAGTTTATCGGGGGCGGGAGCGGGGACAGGGGATACGCAGTATTTT. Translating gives CASSLSGAGAGTGDTQYF.

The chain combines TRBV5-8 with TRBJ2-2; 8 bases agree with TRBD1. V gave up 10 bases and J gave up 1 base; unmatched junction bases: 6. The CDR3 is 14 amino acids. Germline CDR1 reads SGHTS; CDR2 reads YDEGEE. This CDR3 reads CAGLDRENTGELFF. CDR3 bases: TGTGCCGGCCTGGACAGGGAGAACACCGGGGAGCTGTTTTTT. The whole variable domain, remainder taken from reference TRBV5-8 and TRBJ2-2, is EAGVTQSPTHLIKTRGQQATLRCSPISGHTSVYWYQQALGLGLQFLLWYDEGEERNRGNFPPRFSGRQFPNYSSELNVNALELEDSALYLCAGLDRENTGELFFGEGSRLTVL.

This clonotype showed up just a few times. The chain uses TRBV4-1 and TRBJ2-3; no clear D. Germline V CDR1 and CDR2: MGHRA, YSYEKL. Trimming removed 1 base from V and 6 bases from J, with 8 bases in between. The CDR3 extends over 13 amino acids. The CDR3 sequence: CASSQALRDTQYF. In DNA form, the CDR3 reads TGCGCCAGCAGCCAAGCGCTCCGTGATACGCAGTATTTT.

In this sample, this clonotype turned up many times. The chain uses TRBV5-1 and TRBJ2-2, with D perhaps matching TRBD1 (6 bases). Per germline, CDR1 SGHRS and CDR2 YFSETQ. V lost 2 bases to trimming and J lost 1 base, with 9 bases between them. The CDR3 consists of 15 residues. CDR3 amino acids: CASSFHRENTGELFF. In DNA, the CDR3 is TGCGCCAGCAGCTTTCACAGGGAGAACACCGGGGAGCTGTTTTTT.

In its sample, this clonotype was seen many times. This CDR3 reads CSARFAYEQYF. In DNA form, the CDR3 reads TGCAGTGCTAGATTCGCCTACGAGCAGTACTTC. The rearrangement links TRBV20-1 to TRBJ2-7; unclear D gene. Germline V lookup: CDR1 DFQATT, CDR2 SNEGSKA (reference sequence). This CDR3 has 11 amino acids. V was pared by 2 bases and J by 2 bases, with 4 bases between.

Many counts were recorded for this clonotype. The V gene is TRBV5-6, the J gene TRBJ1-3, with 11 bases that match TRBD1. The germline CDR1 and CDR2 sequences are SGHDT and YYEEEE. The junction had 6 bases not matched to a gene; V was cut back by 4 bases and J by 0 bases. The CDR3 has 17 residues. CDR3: CASSGTGGPYSGNTIYF. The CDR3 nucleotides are TGTGCCAGCAGCGGGACAGGGGGGCCTTACTCTGGAAACACCATATATTTT.

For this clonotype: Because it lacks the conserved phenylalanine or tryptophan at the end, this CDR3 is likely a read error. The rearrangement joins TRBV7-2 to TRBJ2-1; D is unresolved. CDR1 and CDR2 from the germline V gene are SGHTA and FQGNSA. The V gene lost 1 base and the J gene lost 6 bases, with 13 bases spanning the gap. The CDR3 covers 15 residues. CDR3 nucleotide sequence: TGTGCCAGCAGCTTAGGCAGCATAGTCTTCAATGAGCAGTTCTCC. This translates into CASSLGSIVFNEQFS.

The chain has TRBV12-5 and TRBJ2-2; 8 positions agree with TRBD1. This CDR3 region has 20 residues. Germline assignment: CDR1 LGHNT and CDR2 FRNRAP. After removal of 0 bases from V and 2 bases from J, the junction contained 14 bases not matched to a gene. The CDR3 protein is CASGLVLDGQGGENTGELFF. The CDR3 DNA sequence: TGTGCTAGTGGTTTGGTACTGGATGGACAGGGTGGGGAAAACACCGGGGAGCTGTTTTTT.

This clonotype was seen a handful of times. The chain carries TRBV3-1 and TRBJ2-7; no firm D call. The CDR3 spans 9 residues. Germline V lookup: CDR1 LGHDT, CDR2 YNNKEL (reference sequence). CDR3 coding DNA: TGTGCCAGCAGGCAGCCGAGGTCGGTC. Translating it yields CASRQPRSV.

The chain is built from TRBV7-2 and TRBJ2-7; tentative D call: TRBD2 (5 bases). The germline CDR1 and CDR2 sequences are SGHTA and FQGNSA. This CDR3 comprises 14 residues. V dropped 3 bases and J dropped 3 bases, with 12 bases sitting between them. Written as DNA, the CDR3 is TGTGCCAGCAGCTTCTTCCTTGGGAGCTACGAGCAGTACTTC. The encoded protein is CASSFFLGSYEQYF. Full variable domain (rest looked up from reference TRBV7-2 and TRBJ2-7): GAGVSQSPSNKVTEKGKDVELRCDPISGHTALYWYRQSLGQGLEFLIYFQGNSAPDKSGLPSDRFSAERTGGSVSTLTIQRTQQEDSAVYLCASSFFLGSYEQYFGPGTRLTVT.

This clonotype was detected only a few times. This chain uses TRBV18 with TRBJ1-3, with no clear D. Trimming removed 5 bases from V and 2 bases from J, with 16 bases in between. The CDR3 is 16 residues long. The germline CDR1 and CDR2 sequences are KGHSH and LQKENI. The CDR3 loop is CASSSTPGMAGNTIYF. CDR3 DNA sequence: TGTGCCAGCTCATCTACCCCGGGGATGGCTGGAAACACCATATATTTT.

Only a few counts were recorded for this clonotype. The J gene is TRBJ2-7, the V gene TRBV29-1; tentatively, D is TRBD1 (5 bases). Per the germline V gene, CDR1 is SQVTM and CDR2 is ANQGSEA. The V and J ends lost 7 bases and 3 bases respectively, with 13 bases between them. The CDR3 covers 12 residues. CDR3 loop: CSARTSIYEQYF. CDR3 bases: TGCAGCGCCAGGACATCCATCTACGAGCAGTACTTC.